This TCR beta chain was sequenced during a study of sequential checkpoint blockade in melanoma. About the research overall: Maintenance nivolumab came after either treatment sequence.

Profiling relied on immunoSEQ multiplex PCR, and the TCRdb table lists in-frame clones only, not all of them. The sample includes 20,000 to 25,000 clones, 80% to 85% of them seen just once. Germline CDR1 SGHRS, CDR2 YFSETQ. The CDR3 runs to 15 residues. Trimming took off 4 bases at V and 3 bases at J, with 16 bases between the two ends. Treatment defined: randomized to nivolumab then ipilimumab (arm A) or the reverse (arm B). None of the patients previously received DNA-damaging chemotherapy. PBMC sorting kept live CD3+CD8+ cells without CD19 or CD56. The material sequenced was CD8+ T cells sorted from blood (inferred from file names), taken from a patient given nivolumab and ipilimumab in sequence. The chain uses TRBV5-1 and TRBJ1-1, with a weak D call TRBD1 (6 bases). This TCR was sampled from a human donor with melanoma. The CDR3 sequence is CASSPPGQGYTEAFF. DNA for the CDR3: TGCGCCAGCAGCCCTCCCGGGCAGGGGTACACTGAAGCTTTCTTT.